These T cell receptor beta chains were read from a single sample in a study of blood T cell repertoires in COVID-19. Clones were sequenced by immunoSEQ multiplex PCR, and TCRdb holds only the in-frame ones, with some missing. The data hold 150,000 to 200,000 clones, with around 85% observed a single time. Sequenced sample: peripheral blood. The origin of the receptors is a woman in her 70s with acute or convalescent COVID-19. Each CDR3 is given with its conserved first and last residue. A D gene is named only where the DNA matches it firmly. Not every row has a clone size; where given, it reads once, few, many or a size class.

size: .
D: .
V: TRBV5-4
J: TRBJ2-3
DNA: TGTGCCAGCAGCTTGGTGGCTAGTCGCACAGATACGCAGTATTTT
CDR3: CASSLVASRTDTQYF

size: once
D: .
V: TRBV12-5
J: TRBJ2-7
DNA: TGTGCTAGTGGTCTGGACAGTTACGAGCAGTACTTC
CDR3: CASGLDSYEQYF

size: .
D: TRBD2
V: TRBV7-2
J: TRBJ2-7
DNA: TGTGCCAGCAGCTCCAGAGCGGCGGGGGACGAGCAGTACTTC
CDR3: CASSSRAAGDEQYF

size: .
D: TRBD1
V: TRBV18
J: TRBJ1-3
DNA: TGTGCCAGCTCACCTCTACAGGGGAACTCTGGAAACACCATATATTTT
CDR3: CASSPLQGNSGNTIYF

size: .
D: TRBD1
V: TRBV2
J: TRBJ2-3
DNA: TGTGCCAGCAGTCCTAGGACAGGTTATGCAGATACGCAGTATTTT
CDR3: CASSPRTGYADTQYF

size: once
D: .
V: TRBV15
J: TRBJ1-1
DNA: TGTGCCACCAGCCAACTACAGGGTAACACTGAAGCTTTCTTT
CDR3: CATSQLQGNTEAFF

size: .
D: TRBD2
V: TRBV18
J: TRBJ2-2
DNA: TGTGCCAGCTCAACAAAACTAGCGGGGAGTATCACCGGGGAGCTGTTTTTT
CDR3: CASSTKLAGSITGELFF

size: .
D: TRBD2
V: TRBV5-1
J: TRBJ2-7
DNA: TGCGCCAGCAGCTTCGGGGGGACTCAATACGAGCAGTACTTC
CDR3: CASSFGGTQYEQYF

size: .
D: TRBD2
V: TRBV5-1
J: TRBJ2-2
DNA: TGCGCCAGCAGCCCGGGACTAGCTGACACCGGGGAGCTGTTTTTT
CDR3: CASSPGLADTGELFF

size: .
D: TRBD1
V: TRBV6-1
J: TRBJ1-5
DNA: TGTGCCAGCAGTGGACCCTTCGGGACAGGGAATTGGGGCAATCAGCCCCAGCATTTT
CDR3: CASSGPFGTGNWGNQPQHF

size: .
D: TRBD1
V: TRBV3-1/TRBV3-2
J: TRBJ1-3
DNA: TGTGCCAGCAGCCTTTTACCACAGGGGGCTGGAAACACCATATATTTT
CDR3: CASSLLPQGAGNTIYF

size: .
D: .
V: TRBV6-5
J: TRBJ2-5
DNA: TGTGCCAGCAGTTACCCGGCCAGGGGAGAGACCCAGTACTTC
CDR3: CASSYPARGETQYF

size: .
D: TRBD1
V: TRBV7-9
J: TRBJ2-7
DNA: TGTGCCAGCACCCCCGGGACAGGGAACTACGAGCAGTACTTC
CDR3: CASTPGTGNYEQYF

size: .
D: .
V: TRBV28
J: TRBJ1-2
DNA: TGTGCCAGCAGACAACAGGGCATCTATGGCTACACCTTC
CDR3: CASRQQGIYGYTF

size: .
D: .
V: TRBV6-5
J: TRBJ1-2
DNA: TGTGCCACCTACGGGGGTAACTATGGCTACACCTTC
CDR3: CATYGGNYGYTF

size: few
D: TRBD1
V: TRBV3-1/TRBV3-2
J: TRBJ2-2
DNA: TGTGCCAGCAGCCCGCACCGGACAGGCGGGGAGCTGTTTTTT
CDR3: CASSPHRTGGELFF

size: .
D: TRBD1
V: TRBV29-1
J: TRBJ2-5
DNA: TGCAGCGTTGAGGGACAGCAAGAGACCCAGTACTTC
CDR3: CSVEGQQETQYF

size: .
D: TRBD1
V: TRBV10-3
J: TRBJ2-6
DNA: TGTGCCATCAGTGCCCGGACAGGAACCGGGGCCAACGTCCTGACTTTC
CDR3: CAISARTGTGANVLTF

size: once
D: .
V: TRBV6-5
J: TRBJ2-5
DNA: TGTGCCAGCAGTCAGAACAGTCAAGAGACCCAGTACTTC
CDR3: CASSQNSQETQYF

size: .
D: .
V: TRBV3-1/TRBV3-2
J: TRBJ1-5
DNA: TGTGCCAGCAGCCAAGATTGGTTGCGCCCCCAGCATTTT
CDR3: CASSQDWLRPQHF

size: .
D: .
V: TRBV5-8
J: TRBJ1-2
DNA: TGTGCCAGCAGTCCAACGCGGGGCCGGTATCATGGCTACACCTTC
CDR3: CASSPTRGRYHGYTF

size: .
D: .
V: TRBV6-4
J: TRBJ2-3
DNA: TGTGCCAGCAGTGACTCAGGGGCGAGCACAGATACGCAGTATTTT
CDR3: CASSDSGASTDTQYF

size: once
D: TRBD1
V: TRBV29-1
J: TRBJ1-1
DNA: TGCAGCGTTAGATTTACCGACAGGGGTGAAGCTTTCTTT
CDR3: CSVRFTDRGEAFF

size: .
D: TRBD1
V: TRBV6-1
J: TRBJ2-7
DNA: TGTGCCAGCAGTGAATGGGGGACAGGGGGATTTCCCTACGAGCAGTACTTC
CDR3: CASSEWGTGGFPYEQYF

size: once
D: TRBD2
V: TRBV19
J: TRBJ2-1
DNA: TGTGCCAGTAGTATAAAAAGCGGGGATTACAATGAGCAGTTCTTC
CDR3: CASSIKSGDYNEQFF

size: .
D: TRBD1
V: TRBV10-3
J: TRBJ1-2
DNA: TGTGCCATCAGTGAGAGGACAGGGGGCTATGGCTACACCTTC
CDR3: CAISERTGGYGYTF

size: .
D: .
V: TRBV7-9
J: TRBJ1-1
DNA: TGTGCCAGCAGCTTACAACAGGGAGCCACTGAAGCTTTCTTT
CDR3: CASSLQQGATEAFF

size: .
D: .
V: TRBV4-1
J: TRBJ1-1
DNA: TGCGCCAGCAGCCAAGCGCAGGGGATGAGGAACACTGAAGCTTTCTTT
CDR3: CASSQAQGMRNTEAFF

size: .
D: .
V: TRBV18
J: TRBJ1-4
DNA: TGTGCCAGCTCCGAGGAGGGCAGGGCGGAAAAACTGTTTTTT
CDR3: CASSEEGRAEKLFF

size: once
D: TRBD2
V: TRBV5-4
J: TRBJ2-3
DNA: TGTGCCAGCAGCCGCGCGCGACTAGCGGGAAGCACAGATACGCAGTATTTT
CDR3: CASSRARLAGSTDTQYF

size: .
D: .
V: TRBV29-1
J: TRBJ2-1
DNA: TGCAGCGGGACAGAGAGCTCCTACAATGAGCAGTTCTTC
CDR3: CSGTESSYNEQFF

size: .
D: .
V: TRBV3-1/TRBV3-2
J: TRBJ2-1
DNA: TGTGCCAGCAGCCCCCGGGACTCCCCCTACAATGAGCAGTTCTTC
CDR3: CASSPRDSPYNEQFF

size: .
D: .
V: TRBV19
J: TRBJ2-3
DNA: TGTGCCAGTAGTAGGGGAGCGGACACAGATACGCAGTATTTT
CDR3: CASSRGADTDTQYF

size: .
D: TRBD1
V: TRBV7-8
J: TRBJ1-2
DNA: TGTGCCAGCAGTGACAGGGCGGGCCCTAATGGCTACACCTTC
CDR3: CASSDRAGPNGYTF

size: .
D: TRBD1
V: TRBV9
J: TRBJ1-6
DNA: TGTGCCAGCAGCCCTACAGGGGCAAATAATTCACCCCTCCACTTT
CDR3: CASSPTGANNSPLHF

size: .
D: .
V: TRBV2
J: TRBJ1-4
DNA: TGTGCCAGCACCCAGGGGACTAATGAAAAACTGTTTTTT
CDR3: CASTQGTNEKLFF

size: .
D: TRBD2
V: TRBV4-2
J: TRBJ2-7
DNA: TGTGCCAGCAGCCTGATAACTAGCGGGTCGTCCTACGAGCAGTACTTC
CDR3: CASSLITSGSSYEQYF

size: .
D: TRBD2
V: TRBV27
J: TRBJ2-7
DNA: TGTGCCACTTCCCATAGGGCTAGCGGCTACGAGCAGTACTTC
CDR3: CATSHRASGYEQYF

size: .
D: .
V: TRBV5-6
J: TRBJ1-2
DNA: TGTGCCAGCAGCTTGAGGGGGAATCGTGGCTACACCTTC
CDR3: CASSLRGNRGYTF

size: .
D: .
V: TRBV28
J: TRBJ1-2
DNA: TGTGCCAGCAGTTTACTAGGGGTCGGCTACACCTTC
CDR3: CASSLLGVGYTF

size: .
D: TRBD1
V: TRBV10-1
J: TRBJ2-7
DNA: TGCGCCAGCAGTGCCGGGACAGGACGCTCCTACGAGCAGTACTTC
CDR3: CASSAGTGRSYEQYF

size: .
D: .
V: TRBV18
J: TRBJ1-2
DNA: TGTGCCAGCTCACCTGTTAGGGACATCAAGGGTGGCTACACCTTC
CDR3: CASSPVRDIKGGYTF

size: .
D: TRBD2
V: TRBV9
J: TRBJ2-2
DNA: TGTGCCAGCAGCCCAAGACAAACTAGCGTCAACGGGGAGCTGTTTTTT
CDR3: CASSPRQTSVNGELFF

size: .
D: .
V: TRBV28
J: TRBJ1-1
DNA: TGTGCCAGCAGTGGCGGGGCCGAAGCGAAAGCTTTCTTT
CDR3: CASSGGAEAKAFF

size: .
D: TRBD2
V: TRBV7-3
J: TRBJ2-3
DNA: TGTGCCAGCACCCTTAGCGGGAGAAAAACAGATACGCAGTATTTT
CDR3: CASTLSGRKTDTQYF

size: .
D: .
V: TRBV19
J: TRBJ1-3
DNA: TGTGCCAGTAGTATCTTGGGAGCTGGAAACACCATATATTTT
CDR3: CASSILGAGNTIYF

size: .
D: .
V: TRBV28
J: TRBJ1-3
DNA: TGTGCCAGCAGTGTAGATATAACTGGAAACACCATATATTTT
CDR3: CASSVDITGNTIYF

size: .
D: TRBD2
V: TRBV10-1
J: TRBJ2-3
DNA: TGCGCCAGCAGTGTCCGCGCGGGAGGCACAGATACGCAGTATTTT
CDR3: CASSVRAGGTDTQYF

size: .
D: TRBD2
V: TRBV3-1/TRBV3-2
J: TRBJ2-7
DNA: TGTGCCAGCAGAAGAGGGACTAGCGGGGACTACGAGCAGTACTTC
CDR3: CASRRGTSGDYEQYF

size: .
D: .
V: TRBV21-1
J: TRBJ1-1
DNA: TGTGCCAGCAGCCTTTCCGGGACAGGGGACACTGAAGCTTTCTTT
CDR3: CASSLSGTGDTEAFF

size: few
D: .
V: TRBV28
J: TRBJ1-1
DNA: TGTGCCACATTGGAGGGCAATCGGGACACTGAAGCTTTCTTT
CDR3: CATLEGNRDTEAFF

size: .
D: .
V: TRBV7-2
J: TRBJ2-3
DNA: TGTGCCAGCAGCTTAGACGGGGGCACAGATACGCAGTATTTT
CDR3: CASSLDGGTDTQYF

size: .
D: .
V: TRBV13
J: TRBJ2-7
DNA: TGTGCCAGCAGCAGAAGCCGGTCCGTCTCCTACGAGCAGTACTTC
CDR3: CASSRSRSVSYEQYF

size: .
D: TRBD1
V: TRBV7-9
J: TRBJ1-1
DNA: TGTGCCAGCAGCCCGGACCCGACAGGGGGCCTTAACACTGAAGCTTTCTTT
CDR3: CASSPDPTGGLNTEAFF

size: .
D: TRBD2
V: TRBV19
J: TRBJ2-3
DNA: TGTGCCATTTCGACTAGCGGGAGAGCCGGAGATACGCAGTATTTT
CDR3: CAISTSGRAGDTQYF